This TCR beta chain was obtained from a study of glioma-infiltrating T cells after dendritic cell vaccination. Germline values: CDR1 SGHAT, CDR2 FQNNGV. V was pared by 0 bases and J by 2 bases, with 7 bases between. The CDR3 loop spans 15 amino acids. Here immunoSEQ multiplex PCR was the method, and the copy in TCRdb shows in-frame clones only, minus some. Found here are roughly 82,000 clones, 85% to 90% of them singletons; the top ten hold roughly 3.2%. The TCR originated in a human donor with glioblastoma. Specimen: blood, collected before dendritic cell vaccination. This chain links TRBV11-2 with TRBJ2-2; tentative D call: TRBD1 (6 bases). The CDR3 bases are TGTGCCAGCAGCTTAGAGGGGGCTAACACCGGGGAGCTGTTTTTT. It is translated as CASSLEGANTGELFF.